This passage covers 13 T cell receptor beta chains from one sample sequenced in a study of blood T cell repertoires in COVID-19 (TCRdb year 2020). The library was produced with the immunoSEQ multiplex PCR assay. Drawn from immuneACCESS, this table holds only the in-frame rearrangements with V and J called that TCRdb kept. Clones are partly lost; checked studies trace under half to an unresolved V gene and leave the rest unexplained. The sample includes roughly 170,000 clones, with roughly 90% observed a single time. Jointly, the top ten make up less than 25% of the sample. Sequenced: peripheral blood. Source of these receptors: a man in his sixties or seventies with active or convalescent COVID-19.

The V call is TRBV6-2 or TRBV6-3, the J call TRBJ2-4, with D maybe TRBD1 (5 bases). CDR3 size: 16 residues. Trimming left V 2 bases short and J 0 bases short, with 11 bases between. Germline V gene lookup returns CDR1 MNHEY and CDR2 SVGEGT. The CDR3 nucleotides are TGTGCCAGCAGTTACCTCAGGGTTAAAGCCAAAAACATTCAGTACTTC. It is translated as CASSYLRVKAKNIQYF.

This clone came up once. The chain couples TRBV5-4 to TRBJ2-7; TRBD1 might be the D (5 bases). Germline lookup yields CDR1 SGHNT and CDR2 YYREEE (reference sequence). Trimming pared 0 bases from V and 6 bases from J, leaving 16 bases between. The CDR3 is made up of 15 amino acids. The CDR3 coding sequence is TGTGCCAGCAGCTTGGTTGCCCAGGGAATGGGCGAGCAGTACTTC. The encoded protein is CASSLVAQGMGEQYF. The entire variable domain, with the rest obtained from reference TRBV5-4 and TRBJ2-7, is as follows: ETGVTQSPTHLIKTRGQQVTLRCSSQSGHNTVSWYQQALGQGPQFIFQYYREEENGRGNFPPRFSGLQFPNYSSELNVNALELDDSALYLCASSLVAQGMGEQYFGPGTRLTVT.

The V and J genes are TRBV5-8 and TRBJ1-6; D gene ambiguous. Between the trimmed V and J ends, which lost 2 bases and 1 base, there was a span of 10 bases. CDR1 is SGHTS and CDR2 is YDEGEE in the germline V gene. This CDR3 contains 16 residues. The CDR3: CASSLYPGSYNSPLHF. The CDR3 coding sequence is TGTGCCAGCAGCTTATATCCCGGGTCCTATAATTCACCCCTCCACTTT.

This chain connects TRBV7-9 to TRBJ1-5, with TRBD1 matching 7 bases. The trim removed 5 bases at V and 0 bases at J, leaving 4 bases unmatched. Germline V gene sequence: CDR1 SEHNR, CDR2 FQNEAQ (reference sequence). The CDR3 contains 15 residues. The CDR3 reads CASSIGTVSNQPQHF. CDR3 bases: TGTGCCAGCAGCATCGGGACAGTTAGCAATCAGCCCCAGCATTTT.

The chain links TRBV30 to TRBJ2-2, with D unclear. The CDR3 contains 15 residues. The ends were cut back, 0 bases at V and 5 bases at J, with 13 bases in the middle. CDR1 and CDR2 from the germline V gene are GTSNPN and SVGIG (reference sequence). CDR3 loop: CAWSVFGVWTGELFF. CDR3 nucleotide sequence: TGTGCCTGGAGTGTGTTTGGAGTTTGGACCGGGGAGCTGTTTTTT.

For the CDR3, the DNA is TGTGCCAGCAGCTGGGGACTAGGTTATGAGCAGTTCTTC. Protein product: CASSWGLGYEQFF. J is TRBJ2-1 and V is TRBV7-6, with 8 bases aligning to TRBD2. Germline V gives CDR1 SGHVS, CDR2 FNYEAQ. The CDR3 runs 13 residues. With V trimmed by 4 bases and J by 8 bases, 4 bases remained unmatched.

The chain employs TRBV5-1 and TRBJ1-3, with D tentatively TRBD1 (6 bases). V gave up 0 bases and J gave up 2 bases, with 12 bases separating them. This CDR3 has 16 amino acids. CDR1 is SGHRS and CDR2 is YFSETQ in the germline V gene. CDR3 nucleotide sequence: TGCGCCAGCAGCTTGGGGGGACAATGGACTGGAAACACCATATATTTT. This gives the protein CASSLGGQWTGNTIYF.

The chain couples TRBV20-1 to TRBJ1-3; D call uncertain. V dropped 5 bases and J dropped 3 bases, with 2 bases sitting between them. CDR1 is DFQATT and CDR2 is SNEGSKA in the germline V gene (reference sequence). The CDR3 is 10 residues long. In DNA form, the CDR3 reads TGCAGTGCTCTTGGAAACACCATATATTTT. Amino acids: CSALGNTIYF.

The V gene is TRBV27, the J gene TRBJ2-1, with 7 bases aligning to TRBD1. The V gene's germline CDR1 is MNHEY and CDR2 SMNVEV (reference sequence). The length of the CDR3 is 16 residues. V shed 1 base and J 0 bases; nucleotides not matched to a gene: 3. The CDR3: CASSLYGQASYNEQFF. DNA for the CDR3: TGTGCCAGCAGTTTATATGGACAGGCCTCCTACAATGAGCAGTTCTTC.

The V and J genes are TRBV9 and TRBJ2-7; a possible D gene is TRBD1 (5 bases). CDR3 length: 16 residues. Germline CDR1 reads SGDLS; CDR2 reads YYNGEE. The V and J ends lost 3 bases and 7 bases respectively, with 23 bases between them. The CDR3 nucleotides read TGTGCCAGCAGCGCCCAGACCCGAGCAGGGCTGCGGGAGCAGTACTTC. It codes for CASSAQTRAGLREQYF.

The V call is TRBV9, the J call TRBJ1-1; TRBD1 is a possible D gene (6 bases). The germline V gene encodes CDR1 SGDLS and CDR2 YYNGEE. The CDR3 contains 14 residues. V was trimmed by 3 bases and J by 5 bases, leaving 14 bases between them. Written as DNA, the CDR3 is TGTGCCAGCAGCGCCCAACAGGGAGGGACTGAAGCTTTCTTT. Translated: CASSAQQGGTEAFF.

The CDR3 loop is CASSFPGGELFF. The CDR3 DNA is TGTGCCAGCAGCTTCCCCGGGGGGGAGCTGTTTTTT. The chain couples TRBV7-6 to TRBJ2-2; D call uncertain. V lost 3 bases, J lost 8 bases, and 7 bases lay in between. CDR3 length: 12 amino acids. Germline CDR1 SGHVS, CDR2 FNYEAQ.

The chain recombines TRBV28 with TRBJ2-7, with D perhaps TRBD1 (5 bases). V lost 2 bases and J 4 bases, leaving 12 bases between the germline ends. The CDR3 runs 14 residues. The germline CDR1 and CDR2 sequences are MDHEN and SYDVKM. CDR3 protein: CASSLPRTGYEQYF. The DNA of the CDR3 is TGTGCCAGCAGTTTACCCCGAACAGGTTACGAGCAGTACTTC.